This TCR beta chain derives from a study of a mutant IDH1 vaccine in newly diagnosed glioma. Looking at the study overall: Eight vaccine doses were administered to patients at weeks 1, 3, 5, 7, 11, 15, 19 and 23. Prior therapy was radiotherapy, temozolomide, or both; most received both.

With respect to this clone: What it binds is unknown.

CDR1 MDHEN and CDR2 SYDVKM come from the germline V gene. The length of the CDR3 is 13 residues. The V and J ends lost 6 bases and 10 bases respectively, with 18 bases between them. Here immunoSEQ multiplex PCR was the method, and the copy in TCRdb shows in-frame clones only, minus some. Of some 51,000 clones listed, 78% were seen once; the top ten hold around 4.9%. Time point reported: week 5, during vaccination. With topical imiquimod, each dose of the vaccine consisted of 300 ug of mutant IDH1 20-mer peptide. The sequencing here drew on PBMCs, taken from a glioma patient whose treatment included an IDH1 peptide vaccine. The receptor was derived from a man aged 45 to 65 with glioma. This chain links TRBV28 with TRBJ1-1; D is perhaps TRBD1 (5 bases). In nucleotides, the CDR3 is TGTGCCAGCAGGCCGGGACTGACGGGTGGAGCTTTCTTT. Amino acid sequence: CASRPGLTGGAFF.